Shown below are 29 T cell receptor beta chains from a single sample sequenced in a study of control samples from healthy donors and cancer patients. Clones were sequenced by immunoSEQ multiplex PCR, and TCRdb holds only the in-frame ones, with some missing. The repertoire holds 150,000 to 200,000 clones, with about 94% as singletons. The material sequenced was blood. All receptors come from a middle-aged woman in good health.

V usage is TRBV7-9 and J usage is TRBJ1-3; TRBD1 agrees at 9 bases. The CDR3 is 16 residues long. V shed 5 bases, J shed 0 bases, and the junction held 5 bases outside the gene matches. Germline V gives CDR1 SEHNR, CDR2 FQNEAQ (reference sequence). In DNA, the CDR3 is TGTGCCAGCAGCCCTGGACAGGGGCGCTCTGGAAACACCATATATTTT. Its protein is CASSPGQGRSGNTIYF.

The chain employs TRBV4-1 and TRBJ2-5; D is unresolved. V was shortened by 1 base and J by 9 bases, with 9 bases between the two germline ends. Per the germline V gene, CDR1 is MGHRA and CDR2 is YSYEKL. The CDR3 extends over 12 amino acids. The CDR3 DNA sequence: TGCGCCAGCAGCCAAGCTCTCCTCCCCCAGTACTTC. Encoded protein: CASSQALLPQYF.

The rearrangement links TRBV5-6 to TRBJ2-7, with unresolved D. The V gene's germline CDR1 is SGHDT and CDR2 YYEEEE. Trimming removed 5 bases at V and 3 bases at J, with 15 bases between. The CDR3 length is 14 residues. CDR3 sequence: CASRVGSSGYEQYF. CDR3 nucleotide sequence: TGTGCCAGCAGAGTAGGCAGTTCCGGCTACGAGCAGTACTTC.

This chain links TRBV5-4 with TRBJ2-7; D is unclear. Per germline, CDR1 SGHNT and CDR2 YYREEE (reference sequence). V dropped 0 bases and J dropped 1 base, with 8 bases sitting between them. The CDR3 is 14 amino acids. The CDR3 sequence is CASSLGHTSYEQYF. DNA for the CDR3: TGTGCCAGCAGCTTGGGACATACTTCCTACGAGCAGTACTTC. Supplemented by reference TRBV5-4 and TRBJ2-7, the full variable domain reads ETGVTQSPTHLIKTRGQQVTLRCSSQSGHNTVSWYQQALGQGPQFIFQYYREEENGRGNFPPRFSGLQFPNYSSELNVNALELDDSALYLCASSLGHTSYEQYFGPGTRLTVT.

The rearrangement links TRBV7-2 to TRBJ1-2; the match to TRBD1 covers 7 bases. CDR1 and CDR2 (germline): SGHTA, FQGNSA. This CDR3 has 15 residues. The ends lost 4 bases at V and 3 bases at J; junction bases unmatched: 8. The CDR3 here is CASSYGGGGDYGYTF. The CDR3, as DNA: TGTGCCAGCAGCTACGGGGGAGGGGGCGACTATGGCTACACCTTC.

This sequence joins TRBV11-3 and TRBJ2-1, with 7 positions matching TRBD2. This CDR3 comprises 15 residues. The germline V gene encodes CDR1 SGHNT and CDR2 YENEEA. J was trimmed by 3 bases and V by 3 bases; bases with no gene match: 5. CDR3 DNA sequence: TGTGCCAGCAGCTTTCGAAGCGGGATCTACAATGAGCAGTTCTTC. It specifies CASSFRSGIYNEQFF.

The rearrangement links TRBV12-5 to TRBJ1-1; no clear D. The CDR3 contains 15 residues. V gave up 5 bases and J gave up 2 bases, with 15 bases separating them. Germline CDR1 is LGHNT and CDR2 is FRNRAP. The CDR3 is CASGPFLSGNTEAFF. CDR3 DNA: TGTGCTAGTGGTCCCTTCCTGTCGGGCAACACTGAAGCTTTCTTT.

The chain uses TRBV7-8 and TRBJ2-1; 10 positions match TRBD2. The CDR3 runs 16 residues. After removal of 1 base from V and 1 base from J, the junction contained 1 base not matched to a gene. CDR1 and CDR2 from the germline V gene are SGHVS and FQNEAQ. CDR3 amino acids: CASSLGTSGSYNEQFF. The DNA of the CDR3 is TGTGCCAGCAGCTTAGGGACTAGCGGTTCCTACAATGAGCAGTTCTTC. Variable domain in full (rest from reference TRBV7-8 and TRBJ2-1): GAGVSQSPRYKVAKRGQDVALRCDPISGHVSLFWYQQALGQGPEFLTYFQNEAQLDKSGLPSDRFFAERPEGSVSTLKIQRTQQEDSAVYLCASSLGTSGSYNEQFFGPGTRLTVL.

The sample holds one count of this clone. V and J are TRBV5-1 and TRBJ1-2; D is perhaps TRBD1 (6 bases). The CDR3 totals 14 residues. Trimming pared 4 bases from V and 6 bases from J, leaving 16 bases between. Per the germline V gene, CDR1 is SGHRS and CDR2 is YFSETQ. This chain's CDR3 is CASSGGADVNGYTF. The CDR3, as DNA: TGCGCCAGCAGCGGGGGGGCAGATGTAAATGGCTACACCTTC. Variable domain in full (rest from reference TRBV5-1 and TRBJ1-2): KAGVTQTPRYLIKTRGQQVTLSCSPISGHRSVSWYQQTPGQGLQFLFEYFSETQRNKGNFPGRFSGRQFSNSRSEMNVSTLELGDSALYLCASSGGADVNGYTFGSGTRLTVV.

This chain joins TRBV5-4 and TRBJ2-3, with D possibly matching TRBD1 (6 bases). CDR3 size: 16 residues. The germline CDR1 and CDR2 sequences are SGHNT and YYREEE (reference sequence). V was clipped by 4 bases and J by 0 bases, with 15 bases between them. The CDR3 region has the DNA TGTGCCAGCAGCCCTAGGACAGCGATTAGCACAGATACGCAGTATTTT. Protein sequence: CASSPRTAISTDTQYF.

V is TRBV6-2 or TRBV6-3 and J is TRBJ1-5, with 8 bases lining up with TRBD1. CDR3 length: 15 residues. Germline V CDR1 and CDR2: MNHEY, SVGEGT. The V gene end was trimmed by 2 bases and the J gene end by 7 bases; junction bases not matched to a gene: 7. CDR3 in DNA: TGTGCCAGCAGTTACGGGCCAGGGGGCAGCCAGCCCCAGCATTTT. The encoded protein is CASSYGPGGSQPQHF.

CDR3 amino acids: CASSQARQGPSGNTIYF. Written as DNA, the CDR3 is TGCGCCAGCAGCCAGGCGAGACAGGGGCCCTCTGGAAACACCATATATTTT. The gene calls are TRBV4-1 and TRBJ1-3, with TRBD1 identical over 8 bases. The ends lost 3 bases at V and 0 bases at J; junction bases unmatched: 7. The CDR3 has 17 amino acids. Looked up from germline, CDR1 is MGHRA and CDR2 is YSYEKL.

The chain employs TRBV4-3 and TRBJ1-4; the D gene is possibly TRBD1 (5 bases). The germline gives CDR1 LGHNA, CDR2 YSLEER. Trimming removed 2 bases from V and 8 bases from J, with 9 bases in between. This CDR3 contains 13 residues. The CDR3 region is CASSQSGSEKLFF. CDR3 DNA: TGCGCCAGCAGCCAATCAGGGTCGGAAAAACTGTTTTTT.

The chain joins TRBV7-9 to TRBJ1-4; no firm D call. Germline V gene data show CDR1 as SEHNR and CDR2 as FQNEAQ (reference sequence). V was shortened by 1 base and J by 4 bases, with 10 bases between the two germline ends. The CDR3 contains 15 residues. CDR3 in DNA: TGTGCCAGCAGCTTAGGGGAGAGCCGTAATGAAAAACTGTTTTTT. Translation gives CASSLGESRNEKLFF.

This chain uses TRBV10-3 with TRBJ2-6; D not certain. V dropped 0 bases and J dropped 2 bases, with 14 bases sitting between them. The V gene's germline CDR1 is ENHRY and CDR2 SYGVKD. The CDR3 runs to 18 residues. The CDR3 nucleotides read TGTGCCATCAGTGAGTCGGCGGCGATTACAACTGGGGCCAACGTCCTGACTTTC. It yields the protein CAISESAAITTGANVLTF.

The V call is TRBV6-4, the J call TRBJ1-2, with D possibly being TRBD1 (6 bases). CDR1 and CDR2 (germline): MRHNA, SNTAGT. This CDR3 region has 13 residues. V was shortened by 5 bases and J by 4 bases, with 11 bases between the two germline ends. The CDR3 DNA follows: TGTGCCAGCAGTCCTGACAGGACCTATGGCTACACCTTC. It encodes CASSPDRTYGYTF.

This sequence joins TRBV9 and TRBJ2-1; 9 positions match TRBD2. The length of the CDR3 is 16 residues. The junction had 10 bases not matched to a gene; V was cut back by 3 bases and J by 6 bases. Germline CDR1 SGDLS, CDR2 YYNGEE. Here the CDR3 reads CASSGEEAGGINEQFF. Written as DNA, the CDR3 is TGTGCCAGCAGCGGGGAGGAGGCGGGAGGGATCAATGAGCAGTTCTTC. Variable domain in full (rest from reference TRBV9 and TRBJ2-1): DSGVTQTPKHLITATGQRVTLRCSPRSGDLSVYWYQQSLDQGLQFLIQYYNGEERAKGNILERFSAQQFPDLHSELNLSSLELGDSALYFCASSGEEAGGINEQFFGPGTRLTVL.

J is TRBJ2-7 and V is TRBV5-6, with no clear D. This CDR3 contains 11 residues. V was shortened by 3 bases and J by 2 bases, with 3 bases between the two germline ends. Germline loops: CDR1 SGHDT, CDR2 YYEEEE. CDR3 coding DNA: TGTGCCAGCAGCTCTACCTACGAGCAGTACTTC. Protein sequence: CASSSTYEQYF.

The chain recombines TRBV10-2 with TRBJ1-6; no reliable D call. Germline V lookup: CDR1 WSHSY, CDR2 SAAADI. The CDR3 has 14 residues. V shed 6 bases and J shed 4 bases, with 10 bases lying between them. CDR3 amino acids: CASSSATYNSPLHF. The CDR3 coding sequence is TGCGCCAGCAGCTCTGCAACTTATAATTCACCCCTCCACTTT.

The chain employs TRBV9 and TRBJ1-3; 11 bases line up with TRBD1. The trim removed 4 bases at V and 4 bases at J, leaving 13 bases unmatched. Germline V gene lookup returns CDR1 SGDLS and CDR2 YYNGEE. The CDR3 extends over 18 amino acids. CDR3 sequence reads: CASSPFRTGGAGGNTIYF. For the CDR3, the DNA is TGTGCCAGCAGCCCCTTCCGGACAGGGGGCGCAGGGGGAAACACCATATATTTT.

The rearrangement links TRBV5-4 to TRBJ2-5; 7 positions match TRBD1. The CDR3 consists of 14 residues. The germline CDR1 and CDR2 sequences are SGHNT and YYREEE (reference sequence). Trimming at V came to 4 bases and at J to 1 base, leaving 4 bases not matched to a gene. CDR3 sequence: CASSSTGAQETQYF. CDR3 nucleotide sequence: TGTGCCAGCAGCAGCACAGGGGCCCAAGAGACCCAGTACTTC.

V gene TRBV2 combines with J gene TRBJ1-3; 7 positions agree with TRBD1. This CDR3 has 16 residues. V was clipped by 3 bases and J by 0 bases; unmatched bases: 5. Germline CDR1 is SNHLY and CDR2 is FYNNEI. The CDR3 nucleotides are TGTGCCAGCAGTGAGCGGACAGGCAACTCTGGAAACACCATATATTTT. Residues: CASSERTGNSGNTIYF.

The chain links TRBV3-1 (or the pseudogene TRBV3-2) to TRBJ1-2; perhaps TRBD1 as D (5 bases). The CDR3 sequence is 13 residues long. CDR1 LGHDT and CDR2 YNNKEL come from the germline V gene (reference sequence). Trimming left V 4 bases short and J 3 bases short, with 9 bases between. The CDR3 spells CASSPRVDYGYTF. CDR3 coding DNA: TGTGCCAGCAGCCCCAGGGTTGACTATGGCTACACCTTC.

The chain employs TRBV4-3 and TRBJ1-1; no reliable D call. CDR1 LGHNA and CDR2 YSLEER come from the germline V gene. V gave up 1 base and J gave up 0 bases, with 9 bases separating them. The CDR3 is 15 residues long. CDR3 coding DNA: TGCGCCAGCAGCCAAGGGGAGGAGATGAACACTGAAGCTTTCTTT. This translates into CASSQGEEMNTEAFF.

This sequence joins TRBV7-9 and TRBJ1-1, with unresolved D. CDR1 is SEHNR, CDR2 FQNEAQ, per germline (reference sequence). Trimming removed 3 bases at V and 11 bases at J, with 4 bases between. The CDR3 loop spans 9 amino acids. Written as DNA, the CDR3 is TGTGCCAGCAGCTTCTTCGCTTTCTTT. Its translation: CASSFFAFF. The entire variable domain, with the rest obtained from reference TRBV7-9 and TRBJ1-1, is as follows: DTGVSQNPRHKITKRGQNVTFRCDPISEHNRLYWYRQTLGQGPEFLTYFQNEAQLEKSRLLSDRFSAERPKGSFSTLEIQRTEQGDSAMYLCASSFFAFFGQGTRLTVV.

This clone has a handful of counts. The rearrangement links TRBV6-5 to TRBJ1-1, with D perhaps matching TRBD1 (5 bases). The CDR3 consists of 14 residues. Germline assignment: CDR1 MNHEY and CDR2 SVGAGI. Deletions cut 8 bases from V and 1 base from J, with 14 bases between. CDR3 DNA: TGTGCCAGCCGACCGGCAGGGACGAACACTGAAGCTTTCTTT. The encoded protein is CASRPAGTNTEAFF.

The gene calls are TRBV4-3 and TRBJ2-1; 8 bases are shared with TRBD1. From germline, CDR1 is LGHNA and CDR2 YSLEER. The CDR3 consists of 16 residues. The ends lost 1 base at V and 8 bases at J; junction bases unmatched: 10. Written as DNA, the CDR3 is TGCGCCAGCAGCCAAGCAGCCTCCGACAGGGGCTATGAGCAGTTCTTC. It is translated as CASSQAASDRGYEQFF.

Notes on this clone: In the same sample, other DNA sequences code for this CDR3. The J gene is TRBJ2-7, the V gene TRBV5-3; D unresolved. TRBV5-3 carries the ORF label, with uncertain function. The CDR3 runs 13 residues. V lost 4 bases to trimming and J lost 7 bases, with 15 bases between them. The CDR3 loop is CARSLEPGGEQYF. CDR3 nucleotides: TGTGCCAGAAGCCTGGAGCCAGGCGGTGAGCAGTACTTC.

This chain joins TRBV2 and TRBJ1-4; TRBD1 matches at 7 bases. The ends lost 5 bases at V and 8 bases at J; junction bases unmatched: 11. CDR3 length: 15 residues. Germline V gives CDR1 SNHLY, CDR2 FYNNEI. In nucleotides, the CDR3 is TGTGCCAGCAGTAGAAGGGGGCGATGGACGGAAAAACTGTTTTTT. Translation: CASSRRGRWTEKLFF.